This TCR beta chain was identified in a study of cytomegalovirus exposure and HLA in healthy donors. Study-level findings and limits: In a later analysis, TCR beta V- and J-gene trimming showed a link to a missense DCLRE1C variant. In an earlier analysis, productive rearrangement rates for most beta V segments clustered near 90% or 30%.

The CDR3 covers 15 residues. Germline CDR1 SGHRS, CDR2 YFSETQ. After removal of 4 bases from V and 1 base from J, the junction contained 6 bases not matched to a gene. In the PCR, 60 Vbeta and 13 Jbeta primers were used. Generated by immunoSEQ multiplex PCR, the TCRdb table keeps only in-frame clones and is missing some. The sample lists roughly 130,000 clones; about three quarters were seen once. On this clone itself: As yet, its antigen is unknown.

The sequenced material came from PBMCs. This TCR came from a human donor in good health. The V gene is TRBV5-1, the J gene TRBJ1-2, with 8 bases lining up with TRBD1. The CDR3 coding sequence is TGCGCCAGCAGCCCTACAGGGGGACATAACTATGGCTACACCTTC. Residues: CASSPTGGHNYGYTF.